Only a few counts were recorded for the clone carrying this T cell receptor (beta chain). V was shortened by 6 bases and J by 0 bases, with 12 bases between the two germline ends. The CDR3 covers 15 residues. Per the germline V gene, CDR1 is SEHNR and CDR2 is FQNEAQ (reference sequence). These data originate in a study of T cells in Graves' hyperthyroidism and ophthalmopathy. Regions amplified from RNA transcripts were the TCR beta CDR3 regions. The HTBI set primed first-round TCR CDR3 RT-PCR. TCRdb ran MiXCR on the multiplex PCR reads and lists one entry per CDR3 protein. This table has about 460,000 distinct CDR3 sequences, approximately 23% appearing once.

The sequenced sample consisted of blood. The source is a woman in her seventies with Graves' ophthalmopathy. The chain carries TRBV7-9 and TRBJ1-3; no clear D. The CDR3 reads CASSEAPNSGNTIYF. The CDR3 DNA reads TGTGCCAGCAGTGAAGCCCCCAACTCTGGAAACACCATATATTTT.